Below are 4 T cell receptor beta chains sequenced from a single sample in a study of PD-L1 blockade in urothelial cancer. Sequencing used immunoSEQ multiplex PCR; TCRdb keeps in-frame clones, though not all of them. The data show some 48,000 clones, approximately 80% seen once. Time point described: peripheral blood 6 weeks after treatment start. Sequences were derived from PBMCs, sampled around atezolizumab (anti-PD-L1) treatment. These receptors all stem from a man between 65 and 85 years old with urothelial cancer.

The rearrangement joins TRBV5-1 to TRBJ1-3; TRBD1 matches 10 bases. V was clipped by 1 base and J by 8 bases; unmatched bases: 6. This CDR3 has 15 amino acids. Germline V lookup: CDR1 SGHRS, CDR2 YFSETQ. DNA of the CDR3: TGCGCCAGCAGCTTGAAGACAGGGGGCGCGGACACCATATATTTT. Protein product: CASSLKTGGADTIYF.

This clone was picked up one time. The genes are TRBV5-4 and TRBJ2-5, with D perhaps matching TRBD1 (6 bases). The V end was cut by 4 bases, the J end by 2 bases, with 12 bases between. The CDR3 sequence is 14 residues long. Germline CDR1 is SGHNT and CDR2 is YYREEE (reference sequence). The CDR3 region is CASSRRDTQETQYF. Here the CDR3 DNA reads TGTGCCAGCAGCCGCCGGGACACACAAGAGACCCAGTACTTC.

The chain carries TRBV18 and TRBJ2-3, with TRBD2 matching 10 bases. V dropped 3 bases and J dropped 4; count of bases not matched to a gene: 4. This CDR3 has 15 residues. Germline V lookup: CDR1 KGHSH, CDR2 LQKENI. The CDR3 DNA is TGTGCCAGCTCACCGCTAGCGGGAGCGGCAGATACGCAGTATTTT. It codes for CASSPLAGAADTQYF.

The chain uses TRBV5-1 and TRBJ1-3, with 8 nucleotides matching TRBD1. Trimming took 4 bases from V and 3 from J; bases not matched to a gene: 9. The germline V gene has CDR1 SGHRS and CDR2 YFSETQ. This CDR3 has 16 amino acids. The CDR3 DNA reads as TGCGCCAGCAGCCTGCGACAGGGGTTGCGTGGAAACACCATATATTTT. It is translated as CASSLRQGLRGNTIYF.